A selection of T cell receptor beta chains follows, all from one sample in a study of response to subunit inactivated influenza vaccine. TCRdb called the RT-PCR reads again in MiXCR, with one record for every CDR3 protein. This sample has under 550,000 distinct CDR3 sequences, with about 7.6% found just once. The sequencing used PBMCs from blood, collected roughly 24 months after vaccination. These receptors were obtained from a man between 50 and 75 years old who received an inactivated influenza vaccine. Both conserved end residues are part of each CDR3. A D gene is named only where the DNA matches it firmly. Clone size is given for some rows only: seen once, a few or many times, or a class if the clone is expanded.

D: NA
J: TRBJ2-3
size: many
V: TRBV10-3
DNA: TGTGCCATCAGTCGGGACAACACAGATACGCAGTATTTT
CDR3: CAISRDNTDTQYF

D: TRBD2
J: TRBJ2-3
size: few
V: TRBV5-1
DNA: TGCGCCAGCAGCTTGACCTTAGCGGGGGGCAGCACAGATACGCAGTATTTT
CDR3: CASSLTLAGGSTDTQYF

D: TRBD2
J: TRBJ2-2
size: NA
V: TRBV27
DNA: TGTGCCAGCAGTCGGACTAGCGGGGGGGTCGGGGAGCTGTTTTTT
CDR3: CASSRTSGGVGELFF

D: TRBD1
J: TRBJ2-7
size: few
V: TRBV24-1
DNA: TGTGCCACCAGCGAAACGAAACCGGGACAGGGACCGTACGAGCAGTACTTC
CDR3: CATSETKPGQGPYEQYF

D: NA
J: TRBJ2-7
size: few
V: TRBV5-1
DNA: TGCGCCAGCAGCGGTACGGGACTCCCCTACGAGCAGTACTTC
CDR3: CASSGTGLPYEQYF

D: TRBD2
J: TRBJ2-7
size: NA
V: TRBV5-1
DNA: TGCGCCAGCAGCATAGGGACTAGCGGGAGGAGGAGGACCTACGAGCAGTACTTC
CDR3: CASSIGTSGRRRTYEQYF

D: NA
J: TRBJ2-1
size: NA
V: TRBV20-1
DNA: TGCAGTGCCTCCCGGGGCAGGGGAATCAATGAGCAGTTCTTC
CDR3: CSASRGRGINEQFF

D: NA
J: TRBJ1-3
size: many
V: TRBV10-3
DNA: TGTGCCATCAGTGCCGGTGGGGGGTCTGGAAACACCATATATTTT
CDR3: CAISAGGGSGNTIYF

D: NA
J: TRBJ2-7
size: NA
V: TRBV4-2
DNA: TGTGCCAGCAGCCAGGGGGACACCCTTTCCTACGAGCAGTACTTC
CDR3: CASSQGDTLSYEQYF

D: TRBD1
J: TRBJ2-5
size: NA
V: TRBV7-9
DNA: TGTGCAGGACAGGGGACCGCGCTGGAGACCCAGTACTTC
CDR3: CAGQGTALETQYF

D: NA
J: TRBJ2-7
size: NA
V: TRBV4-1
DNA: TGCGCCAGCAGCCAATTTTCGGGCAGATACTCCTACGAGCAGTACTTC
CDR3: CASSQFSGRYSYEQYF

D: TRBD1
J: TRBJ1-2
size: many
V: TRBV7-2
DNA: TGTGCCAGCAGCTCTCGGACAGGGAACTATGGCTACACCTTC
CDR3: CASSSRTGNYGYTF

D: TRBD2
J: TRBJ2-5
size: NA
V: TRBV12-3/TRBV12-4
DNA: TGTGCCAGCAGTGTCGGGACTAGTGGTATCGGGCCCCAGTACTTC
CDR3: CASSVGTSGIGPQYF

D: NA
J: TRBJ1-4
size: few
V: TRBV7-9
DNA: TGTGCCAGCAGCGGTTGGGGGGCTAATGAAAAACTGTTTTTT
CDR3: CASSGWGANEKLFF

D: NA
J: TRBJ2-2
size: few
V: TRBV11-2
DNA: TGTGCCAGCACCTCCTTCCAGGGTTTCACCGGGGAGCTGTTTTTT
CDR3: CASTSFQGFTGELFF

D: TRBD2
J: TRBJ2-1
size: few
V: TRBV20-1
DNA: TGCAGTGCTAGAGGGACGGGGGGGAATGAGCAGTTCTTC
CDR3: CSARGTGGNEQFF

D: NA
J: TRBJ2-7
size: NA
V: TRBV7-2
DNA: TGTGCCAGCAGCTTAGATCCAGCCTCCTCCTACGAGCAGTACTTC
CDR3: CASSLDPASSYEQYF

D: TRBD2
J: TRBJ2-3
size: NA
V: TRBV7-9
DNA: TGTGCCAGCAGTTCGAGCGGGGCGGTAGATACGCAGTATTTT
CDR3: CASSSSGAVDTQYF

D: TRBD2
J: TRBJ2-5
size: NA
V: TRBV11-2
DNA: TGTGCCAGCAGCGCGGGTAGCGGGGGGACGGAGACCCAGTACTTC
CDR3: CASSAGSGGTETQYF

D: TRBD2
J: TRBJ2-5
size: NA
V: TRBV5-5
DNA: TGTGCCAGCAGCTTGTCTAGCGGGAGACAGACCCAGTACTTC
CDR3: CASSLSSGRQTQYF

D: NA
J: TRBJ2-3
size: NA
V: TRBV6-2/TRBV6-3
DNA: TGTGCCAGCAGTTACGGGAACGGAGGATGGGATTTT
CDR3: CASSYGNGGWDF

D: NA
J: TRBJ1-2
size: NA
V: TRBV7-2
DNA: TGTGCCAGCAGCGCCAGAGGTCCGCGGGTGGGGTACACCTTC
CDR3: CASSARGPRVGYTF

D: TRBD2
J: TRBJ2-3
size: NA
V: TRBV6-2/TRBV6-3
DNA: TGTGCCAGCAGTGCCGGGACTAGCGGGCCTCTAGATACGCAGTATTTT
CDR3: CASSAGTSGPLDTQYF

D: NA
J: TRBJ1-6
size: few
V: TRBV20-1
DNA: TGCAGTGCATACCAGGGAGCAGGGTCTTCACCCCTCCACTTT
CDR3: CSAYQGAGSSPLHF

D: NA
J: TRBJ2-7
size: NA
V: TRBV6-1
DNA: TGTGCCAGCAGCGGGGAATGGGGGATAATGGACGAGCAGTACTTC
CDR3: CASSGEWGIMDEQYF

D: NA
J: TRBJ1-4
size: NA
V: TRBV10-3
DNA: TGTGCCAGCCAGGGGAGTAGTGAAAAACTGTTTTTT
CDR3: CASQGSSEKLFF

D: TRBD1
J: TRBJ2-7
size: many
V: TRBV28
DNA: TGTGCCAGCAGTAACCGGGACAGCTCCTACGAGCAGTACTTC
CDR3: CASSNRDSSYEQYF